This T cell receptor beta chain was sequenced in a study of spatial heterogeneity in lung cancer. Described time point: sample taken at primary tumor resection. Unsorted whole RNA from tumor, nontumor lung or frozen PBMC underwent sequencing. TCRdb reprocessed the 5' RACE reads with MiXCR, giving one entry per CDR3 protein. The sample has 82,000 or so distinct CDR3 sequences, roughly an eighth seen once. This clonotype was seen a few times. The CDR3 extends over 17 amino acids. Germline loops: CDR1 DFQATT, CDR2 SNEGSKA (reference sequence). After removal of 0 bases from V and 7 bases from J, the junction contained 17 bases not matched to a gene.

Sample: PBMCs, taken at surgery. J is TRBJ1-1 and V is TRBV20-1; 7 bases agree with TRBD1. The TCR originated in a male donor with early-stage non-small cell lung cancer. The CDR3 loop is CSARDSRFGDSTNEAFF. The DNA for the CDR3 is TGCAGTGCTAGAGATTCGCGTTTCGGGGACAGCACAAATGAAGCTTTCTTT.